A selection of T cell receptor beta chains follows, all from one sample in a study of T cell responses to AZD1222 COVID-19 vaccine. The data were produced by immunoSEQ multiplex PCR, yet TCRdb's version contains in-frame clones alone and is incomplete. The sample has fewer than 90,000 clones, 90% to 95% seen once. The sequencing here drew on peripheral blood, taken 28 days after the second AZD1222 dose. The receptors stem from an adult who received the AZD1222 COVID-19 vaccine. Each CDR3 is given with its conserved first and last residue. Each record gives: V gene, clone size, D gene, J gene, CDR3 DNA, CDR3 protein. A D gene is named only where the DNA matches it firmly. Only part of the rows carry a size: once, few, many, or a class if the clone is expanded.

v_gene: TRBV7-9
abundance: .
d_gene: .
j_gene: TRBJ2-2
CDR3nt: TGTGCCAGCAGCCCGGTTAGGGACACCGGGGAGCTGTTTTTT
CDR3aa: CASSPVRDTGELFF

v_gene: TRBV9
abundance: .
d_gene: TRBD2
j_gene: TRBJ2-1
CDR3nt: TGTGCCAGCAGCGTAGTTAGCGGGGGGGCGTCCTACAATGAGCAGTTCTTC
CDR3aa: CASSVVSGGASYNEQFF

v_gene: TRBV20-1
abundance: .
d_gene: .
j_gene: TRBJ1-5
CDR3nt: TGCAGTGCTAGTGAGGGGACAAGGGCTCAGCCCCAGCATTTT
CDR3aa: CSASEGTRAQPQHF

v_gene: TRBV15
abundance: .
d_gene: .
j_gene: TRBJ2-1
CDR3nt: TGTGCCACCAGCAGAGATCTTTCCAGGGAGCATGAGCAGTTCTTC
CDR3aa: CATSRDLSREHEQFF

v_gene: TRBV9
abundance: .
d_gene: .
j_gene: TRBJ2-6
CDR3nt: TGTGCCAGCAGCGTGCGGCGCTCTGGGGCCAACGTCCTGACTTTC
CDR3aa: CASSVRRSGANVLTF

v_gene: TRBV19
abundance: once
d_gene: TRBD1
j_gene: TRBJ1-5
CDR3nt: TGTGCCAGTAGTATCGACAGGGATCAGCCCCAGCATTTT
CDR3aa: CASSIDRDQPQHF

v_gene: TRBV3-1/TRBV3-2
abundance: .
d_gene: .
j_gene: TRBJ2-7
CDR3nt: TGTGCCAGCAGGGCGAGGACGGGCTCCTACGAGCAGTACTTC
CDR3aa: CASRARTGSYEQYF

v_gene: TRBV11-1
abundance: .
d_gene: .
j_gene: TRBJ1-5
CDR3nt: TGTGCCAGCAGCTTAGCGGGAGGCGATGGTCAGCCCCAGCATTTT
CDR3aa: CASSLAGGDGQPQHF

v_gene: TRBV27
abundance: .
d_gene: TRBD1
j_gene: TRBJ1-1
CDR3nt: TGTGCCAGCAGTCTCGACAGGGCGGTAAACACTGAAGCTTTCTTT
CDR3aa: CASSLDRAVNTEAFF

v_gene: TRBV7-2
abundance: .
d_gene: .
j_gene: TRBJ1-2
CDR3nt: TGTGCCAGCAGCTTACAGAACTATGGCTACACCTTC
CDR3aa: CASSLQNYGYTF

v_gene: TRBV5-4
abundance: .
d_gene: TRBD2
j_gene: TRBJ2-2
CDR3nt: TGTGCCAGCTTTCGGGGACTAGCGGGAGGGCCGGACACCGGGGAGCTGTTTTTT
CDR3aa: CASFRGLAGGPDTGELFF

v_gene: TRBV6-4
abundance: once
d_gene: TRBD1
j_gene: TRBJ1-1
CDR3nt: TGTGCCAGCAGGGAGGACAGGATGAACACTGAAGCTTTCTTT
CDR3aa: CASREDRMNTEAFF

v_gene: TRBV5-6
abundance: .
d_gene: TRBD1
j_gene: TRBJ1-2
CDR3nt: TGTGCCAGCAGCTTGCGATCGACAGGGGGCAATGGCTACACCTTC
CDR3aa: CASSLRSTGGNGYTF

v_gene: TRBV9
abundance: .
d_gene: TRBD2
j_gene: TRBJ2-1
CDR3nt: TGTGCCAGCAGCGTAGGTGGACTAGCGGTCAATGAGCAGTTCTTC
CDR3aa: CASSVGGLAVNEQFF

v_gene: TRBV7-9
abundance: .
d_gene: .
j_gene: TRBJ1-5
CDR3nt: TGTGCCAGCAGCTTAAGAGATTCGCAGCCCCAGCATTTT
CDR3aa: CASSLRDSQPQHF

v_gene: TRBV2
abundance: .
d_gene: .
j_gene: TRBJ1-5
CDR3nt: TGTGCCAGCAAATCGGAACAGAGCAATCAGCCCCAGCATTTT
CDR3aa: CASKSEQSNQPQHF

v_gene: TRBV19
abundance: .
d_gene: .
j_gene: TRBJ2-1
CDR3nt: TGTGCCACCAGCACGGGGTACTACAATGAGCAGTTCTTC
CDR3aa: CATSTGYYNEQFF

v_gene: TRBV12-3/TRBV12-4
abundance: .
d_gene: .
j_gene: TRBJ1-1
CDR3nt: TGTGCCAGCACCTCCGTCGGGTCTGAAGCTTTCTTT
CDR3aa: CASTSVGSEAFF

v_gene: TRBV5-1
abundance: .
d_gene: TRBD1
j_gene: TRBJ1-1
CDR3nt: TGCGCCAGCAGCTTGGGTTGGGACAGGGGATTTATGAACACTGAAGCTTTCTTT
CDR3aa: CASSLGWDRGFMNTEAFF

v_gene: TRBV6-5
abundance: .
d_gene: .
j_gene: TRBJ2-7
CDR3nt: TGTGCCAGCAGTAGTTACTACGAGCAGTACTTC
CDR3aa: CASSSYYEQYF

v_gene: TRBV5-1
abundance: .
d_gene: .
j_gene: TRBJ1-1
CDR3nt: TGCGCCAGCAGCTTCTCCGGGGGAAGGAAGGACACTGAAGCTTTCTTT
CDR3aa: CASSFSGGRKDTEAFF

v_gene: TRBV27
abundance: .
d_gene: TRBD1
j_gene: TRBJ2-1
CDR3nt: TGTGCCAGCACCCTGGACAGGGGGCCCTACAATGAGCAGTTCTTC
CDR3aa: CASTLDRGPYNEQFF

v_gene: TRBV28
abundance: .
d_gene: TRBD1
j_gene: TRBJ1-5
CDR3nt: TGTGCCAGCACCACAACAGGGGGGTCTCAGCCCCAGCATTTT
CDR3aa: CASTTTGGSQPQHF

v_gene: TRBV28
abundance: .
d_gene: TRBD2
j_gene: TRBJ2-7
CDR3nt: TGTGCCAGCAGCCTCCTGAGCGGGAGCCCGCCCTACGAGCAGTACTTC
CDR3aa: CASSLLSGSPPYEQYF

v_gene: TRBV6-6
abundance: .
d_gene: .
j_gene: TRBJ1-5
CDR3nt: TGTGCCAGCAGCCTCCGGGTGGGGGCAAGCAATCAGCCCCAGCATTTT
CDR3aa: CASSLRVGASNQPQHF

v_gene: TRBV12-5
abundance: .
d_gene: TRBD2
j_gene: TRBJ2-1
CDR3nt: TGTGCTAGTGGTTTGGACCCGGGTTTAGCGGGGGCCGCGGGAGAGCAGTTCTTC
CDR3aa: CASGLDPGLAGAAGEQFF

v_gene: TRBV7-3
abundance: .
d_gene: TRBD2
j_gene: TRBJ2-1
CDR3nt: TGTGCCAGCAGCTTAACCGCCAGCGGGAGTACCTCCTACAATGAGCAGTTCTTC
CDR3aa: CASSLTASGSTSYNEQFF

v_gene: TRBV19
abundance: .
d_gene: TRBD1
j_gene: TRBJ1-2
CDR3nt: TGTGCCAGTAGGCCTGACAGGGCGGGTGATGGCTACACCTTC
CDR3aa: CASRPDRAGDGYTF

v_gene: TRBV5-4
abundance: .
d_gene: .
j_gene: TRBJ2-1
CDR3nt: TGTGCCAGCAGCCCCGGAGGGGCCTCCGGGATAGATGAGCAGTTCTTC
CDR3aa: CASSPGGASGIDEQFF

v_gene: TRBV3-1/TRBV3-2
abundance: .
d_gene: .
j_gene: TRBJ2-7
CDR3nt: TGTGCCAGCAGCGACAGCCAATTTCCCTACGAGCAGTACTTC
CDR3aa: CASSDSQFPYEQYF

v_gene: TRBV3-1/TRBV3-2
abundance: .
d_gene: TRBD1
j_gene: TRBJ1-1
CDR3nt: TGTGCCAGCAGCCGGGACAGGGATAACACTGAAGCTTTCTTT
CDR3aa: CASSRDRDNTEAFF

v_gene: TRBV7-3
abundance: .
d_gene: .
j_gene: TRBJ2-2
CDR3nt: TGTGCCAGCAGAACCGGGACGGCCACCGGGGAGCTGTTTTTT
CDR3aa: CASRTGTATGELFF

v_gene: TRBV7-9
abundance: .
d_gene: TRBD1
j_gene: TRBJ1-1
CDR3nt: TGTGCCAGCAGGCAACAGGGGGCGGAAGCTTTCTTT
CDR3aa: CASRQQGAEAFF

v_gene: TRBV18
abundance: .
d_gene: TRBD1
j_gene: TRBJ2-2
CDR3nt: TGTGCCAGCTTGGAAGGGGGCCGAGGCGGGGAGCTGTTTTTT
CDR3aa: CASLEGGRGGELFF

v_gene: TRBV2
abundance: .
d_gene: .
j_gene: TRBJ2-7
CDR3nt: TGTGCCAGCAGGGGGGCCTTTCCCTACGAGCAGTACTTC
CDR3aa: CASRGAFPYEQYF

v_gene: TRBV15
abundance: .
d_gene: TRBD1
j_gene: TRBJ2-1
CDR3nt: TGTGCCACCAGCGCAAGGACAGGGATTAACAATGAGCAGTTCTTC
CDR3aa: CATSARTGINNEQFF

v_gene: TRBV9
abundance: .
d_gene: .
j_gene: TRBJ1-1
CDR3nt: TGTGCCAGCAGCGTAGGTCTGGGGGAGAACACTGAAGCTTTCTTT
CDR3aa: CASSVGLGENTEAFF

v_gene: TRBV9
abundance: .
d_gene: .
j_gene: TRBJ2-7
CDR3nt: TGTGCCAGCAGCGTATTGGGCAGGGACGAGCAGTACTTC
CDR3aa: CASSVLGRDEQYF

v_gene: TRBV7-9
abundance: .
d_gene: .
j_gene: TRBJ1-5
CDR3nt: TGTGCCAGCAGCTTAGGGCAGGGTCAGCCCCAGCATTTT
CDR3aa: CASSLGQGQPQHF

v_gene: TRBV5-6
abundance: .
d_gene: .
j_gene: TRBJ1-6
CDR3nt: TGTGCCAGCAGCTTGGGAGGGCAGGGTTGGAATTCACCCCTCCACTTT
CDR3aa: CASSLGGQGWNSPLHF

v_gene: TRBV6-1
abundance: .
d_gene: TRBD1
j_gene: TRBJ1-5
CDR3nt: TGTGCCAGCAGTGAAGGGGACAGGGTTTACAATCGGCCCCAGCATTTT
CDR3aa: CASSEGDRVYNRPQHF

v_gene: TRBV6-2/TRBV6-3
abundance: few
d_gene: .
j_gene: TRBJ2-7
CDR3nt: TGTGCCAGCAGTTACCGGGACGGAAGATACGAGCAGTACTTC
CDR3aa: CASSYRDGRYEQYF